The 8 T cell receptor beta chains given below trace back to one sample, sequenced in a study of T cells in Graves' hyperthyroidism and ophthalmopathy. There were TCR beta CDR3 regions amplified from RNA transcripts. Primed by the HTBI set, a first-round RT-PCR was run on the TCR CDR3. Using its own MiXCR run on the multiplex PCR reads, TCRdb lists one record per CDR3 protein. The sample includes 530,000 or so distinct CDR3 sequences, about 15% seen only once; the top ten take roughly a sixth. Sample: blood. The source is a woman under 30 with Graves' ophthalmopathy.

V is TRBV7-3 and J is TRBJ1-1; D is unresolved. Looked up from germline, CDR1 is SGHTA and CDR2 is FQGTGA. The CDR3 loop spans 16 amino acids. Trimming left V 2 bases short and J 2 bases short, with 15 bases between. As DNA, the CDR3 is TGTGCCAGCAGCTTACGGCCCGTCAGGAGAAACACTGAAGCTTTCTTT. It yields the protein CASSLRPVRRNTEAFF.

The sample holds a few counts of this clonotype. This chain connects TRBV5-4 to TRBJ2-1; weak D call: TRBD2 (7 bases). Per germline, CDR1 SGHNT and CDR2 YYREEE (reference sequence). Trimming took off 4 bases at V and 9 bases at J, with 20 bases between the two ends. The length of the CDR3 is 15 residues. Written as DNA, the CDR3 is TGTGCCAGCAGCGCTGGGGGCGGGAGTAGAGTTGAGCAGTTCTTC. Amino acid sequence: CASSAGGGSRVEQFF.

In this sample, this clonotype turned up many times. The CDR3 region has the DNA TGTGCCAGCAGCCAAGCACTAGCGGGAGCAAGTGAGCAGTTCTTC. Encoded protein: CASSQALAGASEQFF. The chain is built from TRBV3-1 and TRBJ2-1, with TRBD2 matching over 11 bases. Germline loops: CDR1 LGHDT, CDR2 YNNKEL (reference sequence). This CDR3 comprises 15 residues. Trimming at V came to 1 base and at J to 9 bases, leaving 5 bases not matched to a gene.

This clonotype was picked up many times. The V gene is TRBV7-2, the J gene TRBJ1-1; TRBD1 aligns across 7 bases. Germline CDR1 SGHTA, CDR2 FQGNSA. V was pared by 8 bases and J by 0 bases, with 9 bases of the junction left unmatched. This CDR3 has 15 residues. As DNA, the CDR3 is TGTGCCAGCGGTCCAGGGGGGGAGGTGAACACTGAAGCTTTCTTT. Encoded protein: CASGPGGEVNTEAFF.

In its sample, this clonotype was seen a few times. This chain connects TRBV9 to TRBJ2-1, with 8 bases aligning to TRBD2. The junction had 3 bases not matched to a gene; V was cut back by 4 bases and J by 3 bases. The CDR3 extends over 14 amino acids. Germline V lookup: CDR1 SGDLS, CDR2 YYNGEE. CDR3 amino acids: CASSSGTSYNEQFF. As DNA, the CDR3 is TGTGCCAGCAGCTCCGGGACTAGCTACAATGAGCAGTTCTTC.

This clonotype was recorded a few times. This sequence joins TRBV7-6 and TRBJ1-5; possible D gene TRBD1, 5 bases. Trimming removed 1 base at V and 2 bases at J, with 12 bases between. The CDR3 contains 16 residues. Germline V lookup: CDR1 SGHVS, CDR2 FNYEAQ. The CDR3 here is CASSLGGAAGNQPQHF. CDR3 DNA: TGTGCCAGCAGCTTAGGGGGCGCGGCCGGCAATCAGCCCCAGCATTTT.

This clonotype showed up many times. The gene calls are TRBV20-1 and TRBJ2-1; D call uncertain. The V and J ends lost 5 bases and 0 bases respectively, with 14 bases between them. Germline V CDR1 and CDR2: DFQATT, SNEGSKA (reference sequence). The length of the CDR3 is 15 residues. CDR3 coding DNA: TGCAGTGCTTCCCGGATAAATTTCTCCTACAATGAGCAGTTCTTC. It translates to CSASRINFSYNEQFF.

V usage is TRBV6-2 or TRBV6-3 and J usage is TRBJ2-7, with 8 bases aligning to TRBD2. Germline V lookup: CDR1 MNHEY, CDR2 SVGEGT. The junction had 12 bases not matched to a gene; V was cut back by 6 bases and J by 5 bases. This CDR3 comprises 15 residues. CDR3 bases: TGTGCCAGCAGCCCCTTCGGGACTAGTCAAGACGAGCAGTACTTC. Its translation: CASSPFGTSQDEQYF.